One TCR beta chain is described in this entry. Its antigen remains unidentified. Healthy HIV-negative adults without recent acute infections or vaccinations served as donors. CD4+ cell separation produced CD45RA+ naive and CD45RA-negative memory subsets. These data belong to a study of shared clonotypes between healthy human individuals. Clones were read by immunoSEQ multiplex PCR, and TCRdb kept only the in-frame ones, dropping some. Seen here are some 1,100,000 clones, about four fifths observed once, and the top ten hold 0.5% to 0.6%. Study-wide results and caveats: Clonotype sharing among the donors was expected to vary with sequencing depth.

V was pared by 4 bases and J by 0 bases, with 11 bases between. The CDR3 loop spans 15 amino acids. Germline V gene sequence: CDR1 SGHNT, CDR2 YYREEE (reference sequence). Sequencing input: memory CD4+ T cells from PBMCs. Subset defined: CD45RA-negative fraction. V gene TRBV5-4 combines with J gene TRBJ2-1, with D hard to call. The source of this sequence is a man aged 18 to 30 in good health. Some clones in this sample may be carry-over from other donors' samples. CDR3: CASSEDLSSYNEQFF. As DNA, the CDR3 is TGTGCCAGCAGCGAGGACCTGAGCTCCTACAATGAGCAGTTCTTC.